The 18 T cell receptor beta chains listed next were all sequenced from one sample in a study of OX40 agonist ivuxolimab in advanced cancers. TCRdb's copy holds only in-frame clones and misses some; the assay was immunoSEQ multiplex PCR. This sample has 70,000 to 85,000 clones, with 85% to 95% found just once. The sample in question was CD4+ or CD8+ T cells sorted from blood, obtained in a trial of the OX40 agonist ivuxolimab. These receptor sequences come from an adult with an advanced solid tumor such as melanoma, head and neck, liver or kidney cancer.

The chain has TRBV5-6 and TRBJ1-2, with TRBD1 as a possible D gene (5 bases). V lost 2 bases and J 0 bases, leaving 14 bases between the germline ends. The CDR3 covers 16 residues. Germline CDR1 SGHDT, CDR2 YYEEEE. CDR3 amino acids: CASSFRGRPSNYGYTF. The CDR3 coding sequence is TGTGCCAGCAGCTTCCGGGGGAGACCTTCTAACTATGGCTACACCTTC.

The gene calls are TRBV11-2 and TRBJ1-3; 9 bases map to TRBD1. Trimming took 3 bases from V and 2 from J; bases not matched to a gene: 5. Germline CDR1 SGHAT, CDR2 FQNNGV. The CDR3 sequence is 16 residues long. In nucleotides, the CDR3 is TGTGCCAGCAGCTTCCAGACAGGGGGAACTGGAAACACCATATATTTT. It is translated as CASSFQTGGTGNTIYF. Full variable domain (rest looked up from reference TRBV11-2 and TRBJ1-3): EAGVAQSPRYKIIEKRQSVAFWCNPISGHATLYWYQQILGQGPKLLIQFQNNGVVDDSQLPKDRFSAERLKGVDSTLKIQPAKLEDSAVYLCASSFQTGGTGNTIYFGEGSWLTVV.

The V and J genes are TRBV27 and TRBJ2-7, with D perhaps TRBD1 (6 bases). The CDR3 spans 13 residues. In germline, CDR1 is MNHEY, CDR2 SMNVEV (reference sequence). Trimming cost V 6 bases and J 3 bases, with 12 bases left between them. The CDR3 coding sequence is TGTGCCAGCAGCCCAGGACAGCTCTACGAGCAGTACTTC. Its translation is CASSPGQLYEQYF.

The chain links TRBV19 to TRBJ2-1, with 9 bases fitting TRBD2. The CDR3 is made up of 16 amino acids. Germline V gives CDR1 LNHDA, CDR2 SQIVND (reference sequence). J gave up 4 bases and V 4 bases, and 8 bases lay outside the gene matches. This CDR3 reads CASSRLPSGKYNEQFF. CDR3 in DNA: TGTGCCAGTAGTAGGTTACCTAGCGGGAAGTACAATGAGCAGTTCTTC. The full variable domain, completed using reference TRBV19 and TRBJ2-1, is DGGITQSPKYLFRKEGQNVTLSCEQNLNHDAMYWYRQDPGQGLRLIYYSQIVNDFQKGDIAEGYSVSREKKESFPLTVTSAQKNPTAFYLCASSRLPSGKYNEQFFGPGTRLTVL.

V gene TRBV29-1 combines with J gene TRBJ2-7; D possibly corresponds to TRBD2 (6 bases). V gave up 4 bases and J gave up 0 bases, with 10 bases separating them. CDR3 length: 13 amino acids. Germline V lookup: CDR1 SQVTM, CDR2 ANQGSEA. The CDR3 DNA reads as TGCAGCGTTGTACTAGCCGACTCCTACGAGCAGTACTTC. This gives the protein CSVVLADSYEQYF.

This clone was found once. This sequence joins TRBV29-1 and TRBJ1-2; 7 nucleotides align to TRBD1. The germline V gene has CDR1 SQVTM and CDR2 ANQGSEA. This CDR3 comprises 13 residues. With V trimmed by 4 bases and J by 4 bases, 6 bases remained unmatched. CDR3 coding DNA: TGCAGCGTTGCAACCGGGACAGTCTATGGCTACACCTTC. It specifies CSVATGTVYGYTF.

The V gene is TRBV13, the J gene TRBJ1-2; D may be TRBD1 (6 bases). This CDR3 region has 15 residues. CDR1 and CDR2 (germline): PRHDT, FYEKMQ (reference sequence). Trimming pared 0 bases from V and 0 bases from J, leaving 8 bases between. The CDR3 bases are TGTGCCAGCAGCTTAGGGCAGGGGCCTAACTATGGCTACACCTTC. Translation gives CASSLGQGPNYGYTF. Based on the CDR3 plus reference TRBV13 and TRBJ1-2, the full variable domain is AAGVIQSPRHLIKEKRETATLKCYPIPRHDTVYWYQQGPGQDPQFLISFYEKMQSDKGSIPDRFSAQQFSDYHSELNMSSLELGDSALYFCASSLGQGPNYGYTFGSGTRLTVV.

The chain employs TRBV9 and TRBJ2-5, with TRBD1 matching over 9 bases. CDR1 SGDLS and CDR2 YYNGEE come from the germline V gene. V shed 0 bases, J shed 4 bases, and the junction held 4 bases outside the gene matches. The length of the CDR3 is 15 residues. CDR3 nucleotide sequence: TGTGCCAGCAGCGTAGGGACAGGGGTGATAGAGACCCAGTACTTC. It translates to CASSVGTGVIETQYF.

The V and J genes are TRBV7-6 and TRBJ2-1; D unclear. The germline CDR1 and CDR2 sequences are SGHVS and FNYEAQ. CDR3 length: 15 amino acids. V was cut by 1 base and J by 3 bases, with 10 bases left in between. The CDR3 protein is CASSLEAESYNEQFF. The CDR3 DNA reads TGTGCCAGCAGCTTAGAGGCGGAGAGCTACAATGAGCAGTTCTTC.

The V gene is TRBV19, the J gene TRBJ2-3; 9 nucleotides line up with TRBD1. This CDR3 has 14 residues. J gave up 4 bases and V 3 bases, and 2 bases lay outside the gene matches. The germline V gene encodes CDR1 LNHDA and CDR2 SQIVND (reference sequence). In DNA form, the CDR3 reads TGTGCCAGTAGTATGTACAGGGGGCCAGATACGCAGTATTTT. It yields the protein CASSMYRGPDTQYF.

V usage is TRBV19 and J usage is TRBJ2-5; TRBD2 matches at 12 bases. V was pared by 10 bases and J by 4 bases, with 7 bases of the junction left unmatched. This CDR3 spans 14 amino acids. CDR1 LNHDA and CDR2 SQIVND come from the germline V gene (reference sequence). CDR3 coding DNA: TGTGCCACCTCGACTAGCGGGAGAACAGAGACCCAGTACTTC. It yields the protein CATSTSGRTETQYF.

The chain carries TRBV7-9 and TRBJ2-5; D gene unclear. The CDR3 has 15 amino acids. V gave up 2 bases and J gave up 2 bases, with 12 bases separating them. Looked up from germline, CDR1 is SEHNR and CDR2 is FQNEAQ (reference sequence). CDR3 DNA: TGTGCCAGCAGCTTACTGCAGGCCCCACAAGAGACCCAGTACTTC. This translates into CASSLLQAPQETQYF.

CDR3 DNA sequence: TGTGCCAGCAACGAGTATAATTCACCCCTCCACTTT. Its protein is CASNEYNSPLHF. The chain employs TRBV5-6 and TRBJ1-6; D is unclear. Looked up from germline, CDR1 is SGHDT and CDR2 is YYEEEE. The CDR3 has 12 amino acids. V lost 6 bases to trimming and J lost 4 bases, with 5 bases between them.

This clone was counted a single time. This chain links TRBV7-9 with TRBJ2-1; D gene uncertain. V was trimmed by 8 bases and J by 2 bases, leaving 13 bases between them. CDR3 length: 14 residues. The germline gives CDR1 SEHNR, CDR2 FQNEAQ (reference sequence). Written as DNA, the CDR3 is TGTGCCAGCGGGTTACAAGGGCCCTACAATGAGCAGTTCTTC. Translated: CASGLQGPYNEQFF.

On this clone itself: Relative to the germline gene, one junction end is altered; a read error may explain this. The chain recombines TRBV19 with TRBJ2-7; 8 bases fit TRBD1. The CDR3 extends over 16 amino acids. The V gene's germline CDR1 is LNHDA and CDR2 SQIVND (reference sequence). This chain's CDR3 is CASSIGAGGASYEQYF. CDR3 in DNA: TGTGCCAGTAGCATAGGGGCAGGGGGCGCGTCCTACGAGCAGTACTTC.

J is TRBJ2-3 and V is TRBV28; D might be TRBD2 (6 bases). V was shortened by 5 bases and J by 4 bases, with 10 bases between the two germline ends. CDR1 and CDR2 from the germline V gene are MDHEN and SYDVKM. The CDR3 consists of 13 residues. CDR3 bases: TGTGCCAGCAGTACTAGCTTGGCAGATACGCAGTATTTT. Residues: CASSTSLADTQYF.

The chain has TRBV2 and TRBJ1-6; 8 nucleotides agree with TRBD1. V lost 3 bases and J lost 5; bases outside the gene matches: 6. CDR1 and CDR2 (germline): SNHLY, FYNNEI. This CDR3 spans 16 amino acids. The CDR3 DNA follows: TGTGCCAGCAGTGATCCAGGGGGCGTACATAATTCACCCCTCCACTTT. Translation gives CASSDPGGVHNSPLHF.

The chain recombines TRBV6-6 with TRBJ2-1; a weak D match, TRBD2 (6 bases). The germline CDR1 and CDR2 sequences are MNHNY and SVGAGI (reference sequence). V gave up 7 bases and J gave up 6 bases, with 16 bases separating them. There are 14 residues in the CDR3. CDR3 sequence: CASKGGTDLNEQFF. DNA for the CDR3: TGTGCCAGCAAGGGCGGGACCGACCTCAATGAGCAGTTCTTC.